This T cell receptor (beta chain) is drawn from a study of brain T cells in children with intractable seizures. Stated time point: blood from clinic visit 5 months post-surgery; TSC patient then seizure free. Only cases whose brain tissue showed the highest T cell transcript signatures were sequenced. Pre-surgery treatment included at least one anti-epileptic drug. Study findings and constraints: HCMV serostatus was not known, and viral specificity came from CDR3 similarity only. Absence of clones before surgery may stem from lower sequencing depth.

As regards this clone: Its antigen remains unknown.

CDR1 and CDR2 (germline): MNHEY, SMNVEV (reference sequence). Deletions cut 5 bases from V and 0 bases from J, with 11 bases between. The CDR3 loop spans 14 amino acids. TCRdb keeps only in-frame clones here, not all; method: immunoSEQ multiplex PCR. The repertoire includes about 350,000 clones, about 93% of them detected once, and 5% to 7% sits in the top ten. The chain combines TRBV27 with TRBJ2-7; possibly TRBD2 for D (5 bases). The sequences come from peripheral blood, collected about 5 months after surgery. The TCR sequence derives from a boy in the first two years of life with tuberous sclerosis and intractable seizures. The CDR3 DNA follows: TGTGCCAGCAGTAGCGGTCTACTCTCCTACGAGCAGTACTTC. Translated, it gives CASSSGLLSYEQYF.